This T cell receptor beta chain was retrieved from a study of blood T cells in healthy people across ages. Notes on the study in general: Greater diversity and more naive CD4+ cells were seen in long-lived donors than in aged donors.

Peripheral blood from each donor was collected in a volume of about 9.9 milliliters. Combining a sample-barcoded 5' primer with a J-beta primer mix, a second PCR ran for roughly 7 to 12 cycles. Each CDR3 protein is one row after TCRdb ran MiXCR on the 5' RACE reads. The sample has about a million distinct CDR3 sequences; just over 50% are singletons. Germline loops: CDR1 MNHEY, CDR2 SVGEGT. The V end lost 5 bases, the J end lost 4 bases, and 8 bases lay between the germline ends. The length of the CDR3 is 12 residues. About this clonotype itself: Its antigen remains unknown.

The sequence was collected from a woman aged 60-70 years in good health. Sample: blood. The V call is TRBV6-2 or TRBV6-3, the J call TRBJ2-5; TRBD2 is a possible D gene (7 bases). The CDR3 DNA follows: TGTGCCAGCAGTGGGGGGGCAGAGACCCAGTACTTC. This gives the protein CASSGGAETQYF.